This T cell receptor beta chain was obtained from a study of blood T cell repertoires in COVID-19. About the research overall: Samples of COVID-19 (acute and convalescent) were obtained from the United States, Italy and Spain.

This clone was counted a single time. Germline V CDR1 and CDR2: SGHRS, YFSETQ. J was trimmed by 3 bases and V by 0 bases; bases with no gene match: 3. The CDR3 is made up of 16 amino acids. This table comes from immunoSEQ multiplex PCR, and its TCRdb copy is limited to in-frame clones, with some not included. The table shows about 120,000 clones, with 75% to 80% occurring only once. V is TRBV5-1 and J is TRBJ2-7; 13 bases align to TRBD2. Sequenced input: peripheral blood. This receptor was taken from a human donor in a cohort sampled during active COVID-19. The CDR3 nucleotides are TGCGCCAGCAGCTTGGGGACTAGCGGGGGCTTCTACGAGCAGTACTTC. As protein: CASSLGTSGGFYEQYF. The variable domain in full, with the rest retrieved from reference TRBV5-1 and TRBJ2-7, is KAGVTQTPRYLIKTRGQQVTLSCSPISGHRSVSWYQQTPGQGLQFLFEYFSETQRNKGNFPGRFSGRQFSNSRSEMNVSTLELGDSALYLCASSLGTSGGFYEQYFGPGTRLTVT.